This T cell receptor beta chain was obtained from a study of T cell repertoires in cytomegalovirus infection. From the reads, TCRdb called clonotypes with MiXCR, one entry per CDR3 protein. This table holds under 300,000 distinct CDR3 sequences, roughly 21% found once. CDR3 size: 13 residues. V lost 3 bases to trimming and J lost 3 bases, with 9 bases between them. A remark on this clonotype: Its specificity is unknown.

Material: cultured PBMCs, obtained from culture after CMV antigen stimulation. This clonotype originated in a human donor in good health (CMV status not recorded). Some clones in this sample may be carry-over from other donors' samples. The genes are TRBV12-3 or TRBV12-4 and TRBJ2-7; D is unresolved. Written as DNA, the CDR3 is TGTGCCAGCAGTTTTACGATAGGCTACGAGCAGTACTTC. The encoded protein is CASSFTIGYEQYF.